These 21 T cell receptor beta chains came from one sample sequenced in a study of blood T cells in healthy people across ages. A second 7 to 11 cycle PCR used barcoded and J-beta primers. One entry per CDR3 protein, called by TCRdb with MiXCR from the 5' RACE reads. The profile shows 1.6 million or so distinct CDR3 sequences, about 32% of them singletons. Sequencing input: blood. These receptor sequences come from a woman in her 30s in good health.

This clonotype was detected a few times. The CDR3 DNA sequence: TGTGCCAGCAGCTTCGGACTAGCGGGGGGTCGAAGTAGCGAGACCCAGTACTTC. Its translation is CASSFGLAGGRSSETQYF. The chain carries TRBV11-2 and TRBJ2-5, with 14 bases identical to TRBD2. This CDR3 is 18 amino acids long. With V trimmed by 3 bases and J by 5 bases, 11 bases remained unmatched. Looked up from germline, CDR1 is SGHAT and CDR2 is FQNNGV.

The rearrangement joins TRBV7-8 to TRBJ1-5, with D unresolved. This CDR3 is built from 13 residues. Germline V gene lookup returns CDR1 SGHVS and CDR2 FQNEAQ. Trimming stripped 5 bases from V and 5 bases from J, with 10 bases between. The CDR3 region is CASSPGLHQPQHF. The CDR3 coding sequence is TGTGCCAGCAGCCCCGGGTTGCATCAGCCCCAGCATTTT. Full variable domain (rest looked up from reference TRBV7-8 and TRBJ1-5): GAGVSQSPRYKVAKRGQDVALRCDPISGHVSLFWYQQALGQGPEFLTYFQNEAQLDKSGLPSDRFFAERPEGSVSTLKIQRTQQEDSAVYLCASSPGLHQPQHFGDGTRLSIL.

The CDR3 here is CSAPTGAKDGYTF. DNA of the CDR3: TGCAGTGCCCCCACAGGGGCGAAGGATGGCTACACCTTC. The chain is built from TRBV20-1 and TRBJ1-2; 7 bases align to TRBD1. J was trimmed by 6 bases and V by 6 bases; bases with no gene match: 10. The CDR3 length is 13 residues. Germline CDR1 is DFQATT and CDR2 is SNEGSKA (reference sequence).

The V gene is TRBV2, the J gene TRBJ2-2; 7 bases agree with TRBD1. The germline gives CDR1 SNHLY, CDR2 FYNNEI. The CDR3 covers 13 residues. V shed 7 bases, J shed 7 bases, and the junction held 6 bases outside the gene matches. The CDR3 here is CASTVTGNGELFF. CDR3 DNA sequence: TGTGCCAGCACCGTGACAGGGAACGGGGAGCTGTTTTTT.

The chain recombines TRBV5-1 with TRBJ2-5; D may be TRBD1 (5 bases). Germline V gives CDR1 SGHRS, CDR2 YFSETQ. Trimming stripped 0 bases from V and 3 bases from J, with 12 bases between. CDR3 length: 15 residues. DNA for the CDR3: TGCGCCAGCAGCTTGGATATGGGCAGGGAAGAGACCCAGTACTTC. Translation gives CASSLDMGREETQYF. The whole variable domain, remainder taken from reference TRBV5-1 and TRBJ2-5, is KAGVTQTPRYLIKTRGQQVTLSCSPISGHRSVSWYQQTPGQGLQFLFEYFSETQRNKGNFPGRFSGRQFSNSRSEMNVSTLELGDSALYLCASSLDMGREETQYFGPGTRLLVL.

For this clonotype: Sequence at one end of the junction differs from germline and may be a read error. The genes are TRBV7-6 and TRBJ2-5; either TRBD1 or TRBD2 may fit D (5 bases each). Germline assignment: CDR1 SGHVS and CDR2 FNYEAQ. The CDR3 has 16 residues. CDR3 loop: CACSLAAGTAQETQYF. CDR3 nucleotides: TGTGCCTGCAGCTTAGCAGCAGGGACGGCACAAGAGACCCAGTACTTC.

As to this clonotype: At one of its ends the junction is not consistent with the germline gene, which may arise from a read error. CDR3 nucleotide sequence: TGTGCCAGCAGCCAAGGCGGCTTACAGAAAGAGGCCCAGTACTTC. Translated: CASSQGGLQKEAQYF. This chain uses TRBV3-1 with TRBJ2-5; D unresolved. In germline, CDR1 is LGHDT, CDR2 YNNKEL (reference sequence). This CDR3 is built from 15 residues.

V is TRBV6-2 or TRBV6-3 and J is TRBJ2-5; possibly TRBD1 or TRBD2 for D (5 bases each). The better agreement between TRBJ2-7 and the DNA end casts doubt on the J call. The CDR3 runs to 14 residues. Germline-derived CDR1 and CDR2 are MNHEY and SVGEGT. The CDR3 is CASSYAGAAYEQYF. In nucleotides, the CDR3 is TGTGCCAGCAGTTACGCCGGGGCGGCCTACGAGCAGTACTTC.

The chain uses TRBV20-1 and TRBJ1-6; possible D gene TRBD1, 5 bases. V was shortened by 6 bases and J by 6 bases, with 18 bases between the two germline ends. CDR1 and CDR2 from the germline V gene are DFQATT and SNEGSKA (reference sequence). The CDR3 has 15 amino acids. In DNA, the CDR3 is TGCAGTGCCAAAGACCCGGGGACGGGTAATTCACCCCTCCACTTT. Its protein product is CSAKDPGTGNSPLHF.

A remark on this clonotype: This may be a read error, as it is one base from a much larger clone. V usage is TRBV30 and J usage is TRBJ2-5, with 10 bases matching TRBD2. Germline-derived CDR1 and CDR2 are GTSNPN and SVGIG (reference sequence). Germline trimming cut 3 bases from V and 11 bases from J; bases unmatched to any gene: 15. The CDR3 length is 15 residues. CDR3 in DNA: TGTGCCTGGAGGCCTGGACTAGCGGTAATCAATGAGCAGTACTTC. Residues: CAWRPGLAVINEQYF.

The V and J genes are TRBV6-1 and TRBJ2-3; D ambiguous. The germline CDR1 and CDR2 sequences are MNHNS and SASEGT. Trimming removed 2 bases at V and 0 bases at J, with 12 bases between. The CDR3 runs 16 residues. The CDR3, as DNA: TGTGCCAGCAGTGAACGGCCTCATTTAAGCACAGATACGCAGTATTTT. Its translation: CASSERPHLSTDTQYF.

This sequence joins TRBV29-1 and TRBJ2-2, with D possibly TRBD1 on 5 matching bases. Germline V CDR1 and CDR2: SQVTM, ANQGSEA. This CDR3 has 12 amino acids. Trimming removed 8 bases from V and 3 bases from J, with 10 bases in between. As DNA, the CDR3 is TGCAGCTTAGAAGGGGACACCGGGGAGCTGTTTTTT. Its protein is CSLEGDTGELFF.

This chain joins TRBV6-6 and TRBJ1-2; D uncertain. V shed 4 bases and J shed 6 bases, with 21 bases lying between them. This CDR3 region has 16 residues. CDR1 and CDR2 (germline): MNHNY, SVGAGI (reference sequence). The CDR3 region has the DNA TGTGCCAGCAGTTTCGGCATCGATCGGTGGTTCGATGGCTACACCTTC. It specifies CASSFGIDRWFDGYTF.

This clonotype was counted at least ten times. This chain uses TRBV4-1 with TRBJ2-1; 7 bases line up with TRBD2. Trimming cost V 4 bases and J 3 bases; bases outside gene matches: 3. Germline lookup yields CDR1 MGHRA and CDR2 YSYEKL. CDR3 size: 14 residues. The CDR3 loop is CASSPGTNYNEQFF. In DNA, the CDR3 is TGCGCCAGCAGCCCGGGGACTAACTACAATGAGCAGTTCTTC.

This clonotype turned up a few times. The genes are TRBV20-1 and TRBJ2-5; 9 bases are a match to TRBD2. Germline V gives CDR1 DFQATT, CDR2 SNEGSKA (reference sequence). V lost 3 bases, J lost 8 bases, and 10 bases stayed unmatched. The CDR3 consists of 14 residues. CDR3 sequence (DNA): TGCAGTGCTAGGGCGGGGGGGGGCCTCGCCACCCAGTACTTC. It encodes CSARAGGGLATQYF.

Ten or more counts support this clonotype. V is TRBV29-1 and J is TRBJ2-7, with D maybe TRBD2 (6 bases). V was clipped by 8 bases and J by 6 bases, with 17 bases between them. Germline V gene data show CDR1 as SQVTM and CDR2 as ANQGSEA. There are 12 residues in the CDR3. CDR3 residues: CSTRDGGSEQYF. The CDR3 DNA reads TGCAGCACTCGCGACGGGGGATCCGAGCAGTACTTC.

The chain joins TRBV6-6 to TRBJ1-3, with D unresolved. The CDR3 has 16 residues. Germline CDR1 is MNHNY and CDR2 is SVGAGI (reference sequence). Trimming cost V 4 bases and J 3 bases, with 16 bases left between them. The DNA of the CDR3 is TGTGCCAGCAGTTTAGGCCGGACGAAGAATGGAAACACCATATATTTT. Its protein product is CASSLGRTKNGNTIYF.

This clonotype is a singleton in its sample. The rearrangement uses TRBV12-3 or TRBV12-4 and TRBJ2-2; D gene unclear. V shed 4 bases and J shed 6 bases, with 12 bases lying between them. This CDR3 is built from 14 residues. The DNA of the CDR3 is TGTGCCAGCAGTTCCAGTGAAATGTCCGGGGAGCTGTTTTTT. As protein: CASSSSEMSGELFF.

This clonotype was found a few times. The rearrangement links TRBV28 to TRBJ2-1, with TRBD2 as a possible D gene (6 bases). Germline CDR1 is MDHEN and CDR2 is SYDVKM. The CDR3 runs to 14 residues. The ends were cut back, 3 bases at V and 8 bases at J, with 14 bases in the middle. The CDR3 is CASSFEGWGDEQFF. CDR3 bases: TGTGCCAGCAGTTTCGAGGGGTGGGGGGATGAGCAGTTCTTC. Looking up the rest from reference TRBV28 and TRBJ2-1 gives the full variable domain: DVKVTQSSRYLVKRTGEKVFLECVQDMDHENMFWYRQDPGLGLRLIYFSYDVKMKEKGDIPEGYSVSREKKERFSLILESASTNQTSMYLCASSFEGWGDEQFFGPGTRLTVL.

The chain combines TRBV7-2 with TRBJ2-3, with 9 positions matching TRBD2. Trimming cost V 4 bases and J 9 bases; bases outside gene matches: 23. Germline CDR1 SGHTA, CDR2 FQGNSA. This CDR3 spans 19 amino acids. The CDR3 reads CASSSTAGRAREGSTTQYF. The DNA for the CDR3 is TGTGCCAGCAGCTCCACCGCCGGGAGGGCGCGGGAGGGCAGTACGACGCAGTATTTT.

This clonotype was detected many times. J is TRBJ2-7 and V is TRBV4-2; D gene unclear. The CDR3 spans 14 residues. Trimming stripped 3 bases from V and 0 bases from J, with 9 bases between. Germline V lookup: CDR1 LGHNA, CDR2 YNFKEQ. CDR3 in amino acids: CASSQGQSSYEQYF. The DNA of the CDR3 is TGTGCCAGCAGCCAGGGCCAGAGCTCCTACGAGCAGTACTTC.